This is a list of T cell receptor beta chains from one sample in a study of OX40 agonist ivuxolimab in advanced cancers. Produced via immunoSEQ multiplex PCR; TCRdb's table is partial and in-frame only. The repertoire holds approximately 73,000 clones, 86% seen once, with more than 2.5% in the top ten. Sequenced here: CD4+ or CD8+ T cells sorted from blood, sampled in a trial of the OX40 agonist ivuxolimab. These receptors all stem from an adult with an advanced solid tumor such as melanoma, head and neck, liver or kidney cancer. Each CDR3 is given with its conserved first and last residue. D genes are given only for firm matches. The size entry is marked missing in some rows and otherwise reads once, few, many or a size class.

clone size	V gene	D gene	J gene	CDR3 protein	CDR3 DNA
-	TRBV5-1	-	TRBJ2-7	CASSLTGGVTEQYF	TGCGCCAGCAGTCTTACCGGCGGGGTAACCGAGCAGTACTTC
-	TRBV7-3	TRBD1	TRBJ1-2	CASSPTRGSDNGYTF	TGTGCCAGCAGCCCTACCAGGGGGTCAGACAATGGCTACACCTTC
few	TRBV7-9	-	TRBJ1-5	CASSLEVQPQHF	TGTGCCAGCAGCTTAGAAGTCCAGCCCCAGCATTTT
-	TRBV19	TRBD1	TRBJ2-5	CASTRGQEETQYF	TGTGCCAGTACCCGGGGACAGGAAGAGACCCAGTACTTC
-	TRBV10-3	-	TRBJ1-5	CATDTGGHQPQHF	TGTGCCACGGACACGGGAGGCCATCAGCCCCAGCATTTT
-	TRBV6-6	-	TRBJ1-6	CASSYSTGGNSPLHF	TGTGCCAGCAGTTACTCGACAGGTGGTAATTCACCCCTCCACTTT
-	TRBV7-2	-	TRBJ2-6	CASSLDGTGANVLTF	TGTGCCAGCAGCTTAGATGGTACTGGGGCCAACGTCCTGACTTTC
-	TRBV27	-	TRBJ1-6	CASSSDTGLPLHF	TGTGCCAGCAGTTCAGACACAGGGTTACCCCTCCACTTT
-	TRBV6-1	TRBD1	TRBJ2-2	CASSEAWTGGAGGELFF	TGTGCCAGCAGTGAAGCATGGACAGGGGGCGCGGGCGGGGAGCTGTTTTTT
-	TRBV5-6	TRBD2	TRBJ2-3	CASSLGLAGGTDTQYF	TGTGCCAGCAGCCTGGGACTAGCGGGGGGCACAGATACGCAGTATTTT
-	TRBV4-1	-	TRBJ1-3	CASSQAYTGHGNTIYF	TGCGCCAGCAGCCAAGCTTACACAGGGCATGGAAACACCATATATTTT
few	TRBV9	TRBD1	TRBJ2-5	CASSALQGASGRETQYF	TGTGCCAGCAGCGCCCTTCAGGGGGCCTCAGGGAGGGAGACCCAGTACTTC
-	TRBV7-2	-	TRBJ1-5	CASSLNAGSNQPQHF	TGTGCCAGCAGCTTAAATGCGGGGAGCAATCAGCCCCAGCATTTT
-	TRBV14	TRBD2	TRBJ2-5	CASSQGLAGGQETQYF	TGTGCCAGCAGCCAAGGTCTAGCGGGGGGACAAGAGACCCAGTACTTC
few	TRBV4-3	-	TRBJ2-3	CASSQDHMGWADTQYF	TGCGCCAGCAGCCAAGATCACATGGGGTGGGCAGATACGCAGTATTTT
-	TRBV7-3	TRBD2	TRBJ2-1	CASSPGLAGLAPSEQFF	TGTGCCAGCAGCCCGGGACTAGCGGGATTAGCCCCAAGTGAGCAGTTCTTC
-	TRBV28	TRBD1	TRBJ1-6	CASRDPGTGRANSPLHF	TGTGCCAGCAGGGATCCCGGGACAGGGCGGGCTAATTCACCCCTCCACTTT
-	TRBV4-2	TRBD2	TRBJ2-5	CASSQGPSGGGQETQYF	TGTGCCAGCAGCCAAGGCCCTAGCGGGGGGGGACAAGAGACCCAGTACTTC
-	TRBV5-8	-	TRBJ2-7	CASSFSVYEQYF	TGTGCCAGCAGCTTCTCAGTCTACGAGCAGTACTTC
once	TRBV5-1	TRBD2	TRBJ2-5	CASSLESGGPGETQYF	TGCGCCAGCAGCTTGGAAAGCGGGGGGCCGGGGGAGACCCAGTACTTC
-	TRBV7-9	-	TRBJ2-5	CASSPARGMRETQYF	TGTGCCAGCAGCCCCGCCCGGGGGATGAGGGAGACCCAGTACTTC
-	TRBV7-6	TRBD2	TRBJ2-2	CASSLGPLAGGHTGELFF	TGTGCCAGCAGCTTAGGCCCCCTGGCGGGGGGGCACACCGGGGAGCTGTTTTTT
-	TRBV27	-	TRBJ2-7	CASSRRGYEQYF	TGTGCCAGCAGTCGGAGGGGCTACGAGCAGTACTTC
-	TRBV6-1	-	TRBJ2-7	CATGVGETYEQYF	TGTGCCACGGGGGTCGGCGAGACCTACGAGCAGTACTTC
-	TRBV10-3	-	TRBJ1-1	CAIRDRPDTEAFF	TGTGCCATCAGGGACAGACCCGACACTGAAGCTTTCTTT
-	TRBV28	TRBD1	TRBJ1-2	CASRGQGPYGYTF	TGTGCCAGCAGAGGACAGGGACCCTATGGCTACACCTTC
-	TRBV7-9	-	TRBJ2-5	CASSLTTQEETQYF	TGTGCCAGCAGCTTAACCACACAAGAAGAGACCCAGTACTTC
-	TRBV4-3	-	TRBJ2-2	CASSQDSGDGELFF	TGCGCCAGCAGCCAAGACTCCGGTGACGGGGAGCTGTTTTTT
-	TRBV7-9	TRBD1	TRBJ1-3	CASSVQGIGNTIYF	TGTGCCAGCAGCGTACAGGGGATCGGAAACACCATATATTTT
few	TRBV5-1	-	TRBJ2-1	CASSLDSSYNEQFF	TGCGCCAGCAGCTTGGACAGCTCCTACAATGAGCAGTTCTTC
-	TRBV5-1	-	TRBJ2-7	CASRAPPSYEQYF	TGCGCCAGCAGGGCACCGCCCTCCTACGAGCAGTACTTC
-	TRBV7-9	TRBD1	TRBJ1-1	CASSPGTGAVSSEAFF	TGTGCCAGCAGCCCAGGGACAGGGGCCGTGTCTTCTGAAGCTTTCTTT
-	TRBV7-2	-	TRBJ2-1	CASSLIMGQGGGNEQFF	TGTGCCAGCAGCTTAATAATGGGGCAGGGAGGAGGTAATGAGCAGTTCTTC
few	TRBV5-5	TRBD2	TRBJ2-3	CASSLGSSGTDTQYF	TGTGCCAGCAGCTTGGGGTCTAGCGGGACAGATACGCAGTATTTT
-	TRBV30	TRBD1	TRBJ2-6	CAWTITGERTF	TGTGCCTGGACTATAACAGGGGAAAGGACTTTC
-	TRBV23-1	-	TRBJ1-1	CASSQRGRRTEAFF	TGCGCCAGCAGTCAAAGGGGGAGAAGGACTGAAGCTTTCTTT
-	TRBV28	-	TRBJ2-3	CASSIPGSTDTQYF	TGTGCCAGCAGCATCCCCGGGAGCACAGATACGCAGTATTTT
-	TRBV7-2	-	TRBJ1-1	CASSLIGTEAFF	TGTGCCAGCAGCTTAATCGGGACTGAAGCTTTCTTT
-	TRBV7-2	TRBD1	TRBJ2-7	CASSTRQGLEQYF	TGTGCCAGCAGCACACGACAGGGGCTCGAGCAGTACTTC
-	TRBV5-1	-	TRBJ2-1	CASSLDGVSSYNEQFF	TGCGCCAGCAGCTTGGATGGGGTAAGCTCCTACAATGAGCAGTTCTTC
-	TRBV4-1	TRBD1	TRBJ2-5	CASSQGGQGETQYF	TGCGCCAGCAGCCAAGGGGGACAGGGGGAGACCCAGTACTTC
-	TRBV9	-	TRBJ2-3	CASSPNRIGDTQYF	TGTGCCAGCAGCCCCAACAGAATCGGGGATACGCAGTATTTT
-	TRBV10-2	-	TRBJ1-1	CASSDLVWAGVKENTEAFF	TGCGCCAGCAGTGATTTGGTCTGGGCAGGGGTAAAGGAAAACACTGAAGCTTTCTTT
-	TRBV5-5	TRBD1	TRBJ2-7	CASSLQPGQQYEQYF	TGTGCCAGCAGCTTACAACCGGGACAGCAGTACGAGCAGTACTTC
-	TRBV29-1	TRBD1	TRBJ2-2	CSVPSGQAFTGELFF	TGCAGCGTTCCGTCGGGACAGGCGTTCACCGGGGAGCTGTTTTTT
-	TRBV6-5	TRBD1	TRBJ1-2	CASSDRGGYGYTF	TGTGCCAGCAGTGACAGGGGGGGCTATGGCTACACCTTC
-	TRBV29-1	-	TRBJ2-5	CSVGGVARETQYF	TGCAGCGTTGGGGGAGTTGCGCGGGAGACCCAGTACTTC
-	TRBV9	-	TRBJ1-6	CASSVEAVNSPLHF	TGTGCCAGCAGCGTAGAGGCAGTTAATTCACCCCTCCACTTT
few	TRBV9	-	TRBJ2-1	CASSVGGGFYNEQFF	TGTGCCAGCAGCGTAGGGGGAGGTTTCTACAATGAGCAGTTCTTC
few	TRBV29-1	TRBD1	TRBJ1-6	CSARGTGRAPLHF	TGCAGCGCCCGGGGGACAGGGAGGGCACCCCTCCACTTT
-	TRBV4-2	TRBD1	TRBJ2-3	CASSSRTGSTDTQYF	TGTGCCAGCAGCTCCCGGACAGGGAGCACAGATACGCAGTATTTT
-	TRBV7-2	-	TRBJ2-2	CASSNWRGGSTNTGELFF	TGTGCCAGCAGTAACTGGCGAGGTGGCAGCACTAACACCGGGGAGCTGTTTTTT
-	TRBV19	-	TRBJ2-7	CASSTWTEGWEQYF	TGTGCCAGTAGTACCTGGACAGAGGGGTGGGAGCAGTACTTC
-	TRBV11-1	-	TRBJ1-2	CASSLSRGDVSYGYTF	TGTGCCAGCAGCTTATCTCGGGGGGACGTGTCCTATGGCTACACCTTC
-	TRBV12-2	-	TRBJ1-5	CASRLDRGSGHNQPQHF	TGTGCAAGTCGCTTAGATCGGGGATCGGGACACAATCAGCCCCAGCATTTT
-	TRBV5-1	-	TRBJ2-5	CASSLGAETQYF	TGCGCCAGCAGCCTTGGGGCGGAGACCCAGTACTTC
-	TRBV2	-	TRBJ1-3	CATSGARIGNTIYF	TGTGCTACGTCCGGGGCGAGAATTGGAAACACCATATATTTT
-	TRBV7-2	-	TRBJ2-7	CASSFRGSAYEQYF	TGTGCCAGCAGCTTTAGGGGCTCGGCGTACGAGCAGTACTTC
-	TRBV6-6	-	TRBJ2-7	CASSGTYSYEQYF	TGTGCCAGCAGCGGGACATACTCCTACGAGCAGTACTTC
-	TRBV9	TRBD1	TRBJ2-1	CASSIQGQNNEQFF	TGTGCCAGCAGCATTCAGGGACAGAACAATGAGCAGTTCTTC